Given below is one TCR beta chain in context. TCRdb's table, derived via immunoSEQ multiplex PCR, lists solely in-frame clones and lacks some. The data contain over 1.4 million clones, around 95% of them seen just once; the ten biggest clones take up 1.2%. CDR1 is SGHDN and CDR2 is FVKESK in the germline V gene. CDR3 length: 15 amino acids. Trimming stripped 2 bases from V and 5 bases from J, with 15 bases between. The source of the sample is a study of shared clonotypes between healthy human individuals. Study information: Used for every donor were three CD4 naive, three CD4 memory, two CD8 naive and one CD8 memory plate.

This receptor was obtained from a man between 25 and 39 years old in good health. Sequenced material: naive CD4+ T cells sorted from blood. Subset in this sample: CD45RA+ positively selected. This sequence joins TRBV14 and TRBJ2-5; no definite D call. The CDR3 protein is CASSQPTKGLETQYF. CDR3 sequence (DNA): TGTGCCAGCAGCCAACCGACCAAGGGATTGGAGACCCAGTACTTC.